Following are 2 T cell receptor beta chains from one sample sequenced in a study of blood T cells in healthy people across ages. Through a sample-barcoded 5' primer and a J-beta primer mix, a second PCR was run for roughly 6 to 11 cycles. One entry per CDR3 protein, called by TCRdb with MiXCR from the 5' RACE reads. The data show some 900,000 distinct CDR3 sequences, around 49% seen once. Material for sequencing was blood. The receptors originated from a man aged 25 to 40 in good health.

The chain has TRBV7-8 and TRBJ2-7; tentatively, D is TRBD2 (5 bases). The CDR3 contains 14 residues. Trimming took 2 bases from V and 7 from J, leaving 15 bases between them. Germline V gives CDR1 SGHVS, CDR2 FQNEAQ. Written as DNA, the CDR3 is TGTGCCAGCAGCTTAAATGCACCGGGAAGAGAGCAGTACTTC. This gives the protein CASSLNAPGREQYF.

Turning to this clonotype: A much larger clone is a single base away; this may be a read error. CDR3 in DNA: TGTGCCAGCAGCTTAGACAATCGGCCCCAGCATTTT. Translation gives CASSLDNRPQHF. The V and J genes are TRBV7-9 and TRBJ1-5; D is unclear. The CDR3 sequence is 12 residues long. The V gene's germline CDR1 is SEHNR and CDR2 FQNEAQ (reference sequence).